This T cell receptor beta chain was sequenced during a study of T cell responses to AZD1222 COVID-19 vaccine. Notes on the study in general: In all cases, repertoires were sampled only after the peak T cell response. Females outnumbered males among donors, who were mostly white British; clonal diversity was possibly underestimated.

Notes on this clone: The antigen is unknown.

Repertoires were generated with immunoSEQ multiplex PCR, while TCRdb's copy carries only in-frame clones and drops some. Found here are 150,000 to 200,000 clones, 90% to 95% of them singletons; the top ten hold roughly 1.5%. Combined were second doses at about 4 or about 12 weeks. The receptor's source is an adult who received the AZD1222 COVID-19 vaccine. Sample: peripheral blood, taken 28 days after the second AZD1222 dose.

CDR3 in DNA: TGTGCCAGCAGCTTGGTACCCGGGACACGGGGCTACACCTTC. Translated: CASSLVPGTRGYTF. This chain links TRBV5-8 with TRBJ1-2, with D tentatively TRBD1 (6 bases). V lost 0 bases, J lost 8 bases, and 14 bases lay in between. The CDR3 totals 14 residues. Germline CDR1 reads SGHTS; CDR2 reads YDEGEE. Using reference TRBV5-8 and TRBJ1-2 for the parts outside the CDR3, the full variable domain is EAGVTQSPTHLIKTRGQQATLRCSPISGHTSVYWYQQALGLGLQFLLWYDEGEERNRGNFPPRFSGRQFPNYSSELNVNALELEDSALYLCASSLVPGTRGYTFGSGTRLTVV.